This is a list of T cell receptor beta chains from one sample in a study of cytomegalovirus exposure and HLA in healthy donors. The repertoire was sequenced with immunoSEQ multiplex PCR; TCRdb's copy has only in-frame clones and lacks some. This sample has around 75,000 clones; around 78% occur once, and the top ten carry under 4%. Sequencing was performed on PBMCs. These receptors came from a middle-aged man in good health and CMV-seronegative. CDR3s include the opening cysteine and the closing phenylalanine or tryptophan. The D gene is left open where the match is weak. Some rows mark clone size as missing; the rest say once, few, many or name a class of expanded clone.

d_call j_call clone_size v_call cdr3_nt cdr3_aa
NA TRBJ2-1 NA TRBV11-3 TGTGCCAGCAGCTTAGAAGTAGGGGGGGCCCACAATGAGCAGTTCTTC CASSLEVGGAHNEQFF
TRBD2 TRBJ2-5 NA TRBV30 TGTGCCTGGAGTTTAGGGACTACGCAAGAGACCCAGTACTTC CAWSLGTTQETQYF
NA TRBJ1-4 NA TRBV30 TGTGCCTGGAGTATGACCCACAGGAATGAAAAACTGTTTTTT CAWSMTHRNEKLFF
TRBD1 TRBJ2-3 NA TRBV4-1 TGCGCCAGCAGCCAAGAGCGGACAGGCCTCACAGATACGCAGTATTTT CASSQERTGLTDTQYF
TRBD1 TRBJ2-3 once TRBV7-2 TGTGCCAGCTCACCGGGACAGGGGGCCGATACGCAGTATTTT CASSPGQGADTQYF
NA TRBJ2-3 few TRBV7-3 TGTGCCAGCAGCCTATTACTTGATACGCAGTATTTT CASSLLLDTQYF
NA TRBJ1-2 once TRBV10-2 TGCGCCAGCAGTGTACAGGCCTCCCCCCGATATGGCTACACCTTC CASSVQASPRYGYTF
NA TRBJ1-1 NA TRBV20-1 TGCAGTGCTAGCACAGGGTGTGAAGCTTTCTTT CSASTGCEAFF
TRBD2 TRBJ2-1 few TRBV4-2 TGTGCCAGCAGCAACACTCTGCGGGGGGGGATTCGACATGAGCAGTTCTTC CASSNTLRGGIRHEQFF
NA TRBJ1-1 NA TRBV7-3 TGTGCCAGCAGCTTACTCTCCCTAGGGGGGAACACTGAAGCTTTCTTT CASSLLSLGGNTEAFF
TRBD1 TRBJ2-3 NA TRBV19 TGTGCCAGTAGTGCACCGGGACAGGGTAGCACAGATACGCAGTATTTT CASSAPGQGSTDTQYF
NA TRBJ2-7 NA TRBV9 TGTGCCAGCAGCGTAGGTCTCACAGGCGACTCCTACGAGCAGTACTTC CASSVGLTGDSYEQYF
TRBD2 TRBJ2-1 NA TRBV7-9 TGTGCCAGCAGCTTCACTAGCGGGGGACGCTCCTACAATGAGCAGTTCTTC CASSFTSGGRSYNEQFF
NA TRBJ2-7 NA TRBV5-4 TGTGCCAGCAGCTTGGCCAGCACAGGGCGCGAGCAGTACTTC CASSLASTGREQYF
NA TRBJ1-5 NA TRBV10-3 TGTGCCATCAGTTCGGACAGCTATAGCAATCAGCCCCAGCATTTT CAISSDSYSNQPQHF
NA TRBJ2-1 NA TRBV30 TGTGCCTGGAGTGCCGACAGTTACAATGAGCAGTTCTTC CAWSADSYNEQFF
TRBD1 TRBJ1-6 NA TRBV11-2 TGTGCCAGCAGCTTAGGTCCGACAGGGTGGAATTCACCCCTCCACTTT CASSLGPTGWNSPLHF
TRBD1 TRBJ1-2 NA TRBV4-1 TGCGCCAGCAGCCAAGATCTGCGACAGGGGTTAGCTAACTATGGCTACACCTTC CASSQDLRQGLANYGYTF
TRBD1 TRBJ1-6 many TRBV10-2 TGCGCCAGCAGTGAGTCAGGGGGCTATGCACCCCTCCACTTT CASSESGGYAPLHF
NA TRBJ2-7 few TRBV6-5 TGTGCCAGCAGTCCCCGTGGGGGGACGTTCCACGAGCAGTACTTC CASSPRGGTFHEQYF